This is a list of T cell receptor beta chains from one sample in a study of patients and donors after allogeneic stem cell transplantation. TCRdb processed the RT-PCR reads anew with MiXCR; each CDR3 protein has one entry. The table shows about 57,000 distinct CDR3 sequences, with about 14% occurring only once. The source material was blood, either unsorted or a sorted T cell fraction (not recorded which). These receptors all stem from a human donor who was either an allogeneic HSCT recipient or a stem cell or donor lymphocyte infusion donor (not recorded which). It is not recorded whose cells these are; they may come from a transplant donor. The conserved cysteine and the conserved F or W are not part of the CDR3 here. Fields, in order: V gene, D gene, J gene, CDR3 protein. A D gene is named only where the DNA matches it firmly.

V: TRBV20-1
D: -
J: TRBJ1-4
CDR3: SARIPGAGEKLF

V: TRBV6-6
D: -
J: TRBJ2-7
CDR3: ASSYSGAGEGYEQY

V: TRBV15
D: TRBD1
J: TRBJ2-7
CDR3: ATSPSFDRGHEQY

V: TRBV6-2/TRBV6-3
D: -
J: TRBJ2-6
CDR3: ASSYLKDSPGANVLT

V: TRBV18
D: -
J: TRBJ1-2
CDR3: ASSPLGAPVYGYT

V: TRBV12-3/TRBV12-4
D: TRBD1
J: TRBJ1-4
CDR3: ASSHYRDRDEKLF

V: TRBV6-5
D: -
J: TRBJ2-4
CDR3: ASRKGPGLAKNIQY

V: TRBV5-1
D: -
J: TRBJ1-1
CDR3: ASSQNQGIEYMNTEAF

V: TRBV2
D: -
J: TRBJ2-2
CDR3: ASSITNLPNTGELF

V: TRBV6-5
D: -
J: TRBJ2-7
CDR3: ASSYSNEQY

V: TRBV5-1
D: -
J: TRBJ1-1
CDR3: ASSFRGTEAF

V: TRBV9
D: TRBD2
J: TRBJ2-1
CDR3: ASSVLAGYNEQF

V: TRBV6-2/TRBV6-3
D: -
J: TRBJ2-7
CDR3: ASSDSYEQY

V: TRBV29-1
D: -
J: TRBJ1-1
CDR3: SAADSTEAF

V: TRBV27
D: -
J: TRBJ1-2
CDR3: ASSLNKGKGVYGYT

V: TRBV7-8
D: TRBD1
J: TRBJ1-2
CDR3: ASSSSKVDRGDNYGYT

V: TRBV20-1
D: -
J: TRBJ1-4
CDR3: SARLEGRGEKLF

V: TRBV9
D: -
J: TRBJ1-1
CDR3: ASSPRTETTEAF

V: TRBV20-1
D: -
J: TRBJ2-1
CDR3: SASVMIRGYNEQF

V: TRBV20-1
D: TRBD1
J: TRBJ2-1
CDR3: SARVTGFYNEQF

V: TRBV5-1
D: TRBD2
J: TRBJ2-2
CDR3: ASSLSSGTVPSGELF

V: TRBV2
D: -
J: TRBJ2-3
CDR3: ASPGPATDTQY

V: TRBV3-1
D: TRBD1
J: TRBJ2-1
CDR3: ASSLDREYNEQF

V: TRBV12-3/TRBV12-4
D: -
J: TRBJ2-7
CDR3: ASRNTDWGYEQY

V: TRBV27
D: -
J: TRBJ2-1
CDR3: ASSWRGNNEQF

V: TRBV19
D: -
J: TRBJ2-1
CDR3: ASSIRAEFYNEQF

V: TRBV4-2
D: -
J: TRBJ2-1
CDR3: ASSQVLDEQF

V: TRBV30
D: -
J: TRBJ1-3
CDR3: APPERGGRGNTIY

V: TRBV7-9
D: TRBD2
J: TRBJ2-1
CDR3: ASSGKREWVGFYNEQF

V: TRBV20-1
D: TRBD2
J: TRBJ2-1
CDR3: RALAGGWNEQF

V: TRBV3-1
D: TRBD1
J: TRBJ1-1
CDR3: ASSQQGGNTEAF

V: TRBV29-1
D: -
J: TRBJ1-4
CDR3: SVGRQSEGNNEKLF

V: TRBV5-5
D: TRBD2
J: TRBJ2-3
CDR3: ASSLSGLAGSTDTQY

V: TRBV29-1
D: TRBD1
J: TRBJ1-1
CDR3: SVTWTGVKTEAF

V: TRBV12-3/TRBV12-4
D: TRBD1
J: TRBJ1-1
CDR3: ASRGQGTEAF

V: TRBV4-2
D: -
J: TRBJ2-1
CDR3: ASSRQREQF

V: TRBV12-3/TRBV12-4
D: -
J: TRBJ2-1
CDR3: ASTWGNEQF